Following are 5 T cell receptor beta chains from one sample sequenced in a study of cytomegalovirus exposure and HLA in healthy donors. PCR used 60 Vbeta primers and 13 Jbeta primers. Clones were read by immunoSEQ multiplex PCR, and TCRdb kept only the in-frame ones, dropping some. The sample yields over 70,000 clones, under 80% seen once. The sequenced sample was PBMCs. The receptors derive from a man in his thirties or forties in good health and CMV-seropositive.

The J gene is TRBJ1-1, the V gene TRBV4-2; the D is unclear. Germline lookup yields CDR1 LGHNA and CDR2 YNFKEQ. Deletions cut 7 bases from V and 1 base from J, with 16 bases between. CDR3 length: 15 residues. CDR3 sequence reads: CASTLSEGQNTEAFF. The CDR3 coding sequence is TGTGCCAGCACCCTAAGTGAGGGTCAGAACACTGAAGCTTTCTTT.

CDR3 sequence (DNA): TGTGCCAGCAGTGAGGACAGGGAGGTCAATGAGCAGTTCTTC. Protein product: CASSEDREVNEQFF. The V and J genes are TRBV6-1 and TRBJ2-1; 8 bases are shared with TRBD1. CDR3 length: 14 amino acids. CDR1 and CDR2 (germline): MNHNS, SASEGT. V trimming: 3 bases; J trimming: 6 bases; junction bases outside the gene matches: 4.

The rearrangement uses TRBV6-1 and TRBJ2-5; a weak D match, TRBD2 (5 bases). Trimming removed 3 bases at V and 2 bases at J, with 16 bases between. Looked up from germline, CDR1 is MNHNS and CDR2 is SASEGT. The CDR3 consists of 16 residues. CDR3 residues: CASSDRFGEIQETQYF. Here the CDR3 DNA reads TGTGCCAGCAGTGACAGGTTCGGGGAGATACAAGAGACCCAGTACTTC.

This clone was seen only a few times. The DNA of the CDR3 is TGTGCCAGCAGCCAAGTAGGGACTTCGAGTAAGACCCAGTACTTC. Encoded protein: CASSQVGTSSKTQYF. This chain joins TRBV14 and TRBJ2-5; tentatively, D is TRBD2 (6 bases). V lost 1 base to trimming and J lost 6 bases, with 15 bases between them. Germline CDR1 and CDR2: SGHDN and FVKESK. The length of the CDR3 is 15 residues. Full variable domain (rest looked up from reference TRBV14 and TRBJ2-5): EAGVTQFPSHSVIEKGQTVTLRCDPISGHDNLYWYRRVMGKEIKFLLHFVKESKQDESGMPNNRFLAERTGGTYSTLKVQPAELEDSGVYFCASSQVGTSSKTQYFGPGTRLLVL.

Regarding this clone: One junction end does not reproduce the germline sequence, and a read error may be involved. The CDR3 spells CASSWDRGHQPQNF. The CDR3 region has the DNA TGTGCCAGCAGCTGGGACAGGGGCCATCAGCCCCAGAATTTT. This rearrangement joins TRBV5-6 to TRBJ1-5, with 10 bases aligning to TRBD1. From germline, CDR1 is SGHDT and CDR2 YYEEEE. The CDR3 loop spans 14 amino acids.